This T cell receptor beta chain was sequenced during a study of T cell responses to AZD1222 COVID-19 vaccine. Points on this clone: Its specificity is unknown.

The junction had 11 bases not matched to a gene; V was cut back by 1 base and J by 3 bases. Germline V gene lookup returns CDR1 LNHNV and CDR2 YYDKDF (reference sequence). The length of the CDR3 is 17 residues. Method: immunoSEQ multiplex PCR; TCRdb's copy keeps in-frame clones and lacks some. The table includes 100,000 to 140,000 clones, 91% detected once. Study results and limitations: Donors in the cohort were predominantly white British and more often female, and clonal diversity was possibly underestimated. Of the AZD1222 recipients, only five to seven were seropositive at baseline. Repertoire sampling happened only post peak T cell response.

This chain links TRBV15 with TRBJ2-7; 8 positions match TRBD1. The sequence derives from an adult in good health. The material was peripheral blood, obtained on day 0 of AZD1222 vaccination. For the CDR3, the DNA is TGTGCCACCAGCAGAGTTATAGGAACCGGGACAGGCTACGAGCAGTACTTC. Translation gives CATSRVIGTGTGYEQYF. The full variable domain, completed using reference TRBV15 and TRBJ2-7, is DAMVIQNPRYQVTQFGKPVTLSCSQTLNHNVMYWYQQKSSQAPKLLFHYYDKDFNNEADTPDNFQSRRPNTSFCFLDIRSPGLGDTAMYLCATSRVIGTGTGYEQYFGPGTRLTVT.